These T cell receptor beta chains were read from a single sample in a study of control samples from healthy donors and cancer patients. Clones were sequenced by immunoSEQ multiplex PCR, and TCRdb holds only the in-frame ones, with some missing. The sample includes around 81,000 clones, over 90% of them seen just once. Sequenced sample: blood. These receptor sequences come from a woman in her 30s in good health. The CDR3 runs from the conserved cysteine through the conserved F or W. The D gene is left open where the match is weak. Clone size is given for some rows only: seen once, a few or many times, or a class if the clone is expanded.

V: TRBV29-1
D: .
size: once
J: TRBJ1-2
CDR3: CSVERGFRYTF
DNA: TGCAGCGTCGAAAGAGGGTTTCGCTACACCTTC

V: TRBV2
D: .
size: once
J: TRBJ2-7
CDR3: CASSGGITYEQYF
DNA: TGTGCCAGCAGTGGAGGGATTACCTACGAGCAGTACTTC

V: TRBV28
D: .
size: .
J: TRBJ2-3
CDR3: CASSPGTPRDTQYF
DNA: TGTGCCAGCAGCCCGGGGACCCCGCGGGATACGCAGTATTTT

V: TRBV7-8
D: .
size: once
J: TRBJ2-7
CDR3: CASSQRDGSYEQYF
DNA: TGTGCCAGCAGCCAACGGGACGGATCCTACGAGCAGTACTTC

V: TRBV6-5
D: .
size: .
J: TRBJ1-3
CDR3: CASTPLYSGNTIYF
DNA: TGTGCCAGCACTCCCCTGTACTCTGGAAACACCATATATTTT

V: TRBV30
D: .
size: .
J: TRBJ1-1
CDR3: CAWSTLEAGTEAFF
DNA: TGTGCCTGGAGTACTCTGGAAGCGGGCACTGAAGCTTTCTTT

V: TRBV29-1
D: .
size: .
J: TRBJ1-2
CDR3: CSVHQDGYTF
DNA: TGCAGCGTTCATCAGGATGGCTACACCTTC

V: TRBV11-3
D: .
size: .
J: TRBJ1-2
CDR3: CASSSKSVRYGYTF
DNA: TGTGCCAGCAGCTCGAAGAGTGTCCGCTATGGCTACACCTTC

V: TRBV5-5
D: TRBD2
size: .
J: TRBJ2-6
CDR3: CASSSRTSGGTSGANVLTF
DNA: TGTGCCAGCAGCTCGAGGACTAGCGGGGGCACCTCTGGGGCCAACGTCCTGACTTTC

V: TRBV3-1/TRBV3-2
D: TRBD1
size: .
J: TRBJ1-5
CDR3: CASSQSDRVNQPQHF
DNA: TGTGCCAGCAGCCAATCCGACAGGGTGAATCAGCCCCAGCATTTT

V: TRBV6-5
D: TRBD2
size: .
J: TRBJ2-1
CDR3: CASRILAGGSNEQFF
DNA: TGTGCCAGCAGGATACTAGCGGGGGGGAGCAATGAGCAGTTCTTC

V: TRBV28
D: TRBD1
size: .
J: TRBJ1-1
CDR3: CASRTGEMNTEAFF
DNA: TGTGCCAGCAGAACAGGGGAGATGAACACTGAAGCTTTCTTT

V: TRBV4-1
D: TRBD1
size: .
J: TRBJ1-4
CDR3: CASSQEWDSDEKLFF
DNA: TGCGCCAGCAGCCAAGAGTGGGACAGCGATGAAAAACTGTTTTTT

V: TRBV18
D: TRBD1
size: .
J: TRBJ2-7
CDR3: CASSWDRGEQYF
DNA: TGTGCCAGCTCCTGGGACAGGGGCGAGCAGTACTTC

V: TRBV7-9
D: TRBD2
size: .
J: TRBJ2-7
CDR3: CASSPRTSQKYEQYF
DNA: TGTGCCAGCAGCCCCAGGACTAGCCAGAAATACGAGCAGTACTTC

V: TRBV9
D: .
size: .
J: TRBJ1-6
CDR3: CASSPGRDSPLHF
DNA: TGTGCCAGCAGCCCAGGGAGGGATTCACCCCTCCACTTT

V: TRBV24-1
D: .
size: once
J: TRBJ1-2
CDR3: CATSPGWDYGYTF
DNA: TGTGCCACCAGTCCAGGGTGGGACTATGGCTACACCTTC

V: TRBV3-1/TRBV3-2
D: .
size: .
J: TRBJ1-5
CDR3: CASSQGGLGAGQPQHF
DNA: TGTGCCAGCAGCCAAGGGGGTTTGGGGGCCGGACAGCCCCAGCATTTT

V: TRBV6-6
D: TRBD2
size: .
J: TRBJ2-5
CDR3: CASSWGGKETQYF
DNA: TGTGCCAGCAGTTGGGGGGGTAAAGAGACCCAGTACTTC

V: TRBV19
D: .
size: .
J: TRBJ1-5
CDR3: CASSHRERSNQPQHF
DNA: TGTGCCAGTAGTCACAGGGAAAGGAGCAATCAGCCCCAGCATTTT

V: TRBV11-3
D: TRBD2
size: .
J: TRBJ2-1
CDR3: CASSLGYPTSGSKGEQFF
DNA: TGTGCCAGCAGCTTAGGCTATCCAACTAGCGGGAGTAAGGGTGAGCAGTTCTTC

V: TRBV5-4
D: .
size: once
J: TRBJ2-6
CDR3: CASSITGSGANVLTF
DNA: TGTGCCAGCAGTATTACAGGGTCTGGGGCCAACGTCCTGACTTTC

V: TRBV10-2
D: .
size: .
J: TRBJ2-7
CDR3: CASSSTVPYEQYF
DNA: TGCGCCAGCAGTTCGACTGTACCCTACGAGCAGTACTTC

V: TRBV7-7
D: .
size: .
J: TRBJ2-4
CDR3: CASSNQDRGEPLAKNIQYF
DNA: TGTGCTAGCAGCAACCAGGACAGAGGGGAGCCTCTAGCCAAAAACATTCAGTACTTC

V: TRBV27
D: .
size: .
J: TRBJ2-3
CDR3: CASKGQTTDTQYF
DNA: TGTGCCAGCAAAGGACAGACGACAGATACGCAGTATTTT

V: TRBV6-6
D: .
size: .
J: TRBJ1-2
CDR3: CASSTDSRVRGYTF
DNA: TGTGCCAGCAGTACGGACAGTCGGGTGCGGGGCTACACCTTC